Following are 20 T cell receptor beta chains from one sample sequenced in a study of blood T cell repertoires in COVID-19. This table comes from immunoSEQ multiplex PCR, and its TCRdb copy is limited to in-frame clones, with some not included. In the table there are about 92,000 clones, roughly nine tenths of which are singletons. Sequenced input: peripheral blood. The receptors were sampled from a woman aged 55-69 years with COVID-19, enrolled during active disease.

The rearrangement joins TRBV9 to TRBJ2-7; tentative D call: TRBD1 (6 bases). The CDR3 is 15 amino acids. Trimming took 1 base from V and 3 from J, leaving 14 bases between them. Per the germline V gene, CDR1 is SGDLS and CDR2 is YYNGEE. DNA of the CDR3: TGTGCCAGCAGCGTAACGGGACATGGAGACTACGAGCAGTACTTC. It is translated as CASSVTGHGDYEQYF.

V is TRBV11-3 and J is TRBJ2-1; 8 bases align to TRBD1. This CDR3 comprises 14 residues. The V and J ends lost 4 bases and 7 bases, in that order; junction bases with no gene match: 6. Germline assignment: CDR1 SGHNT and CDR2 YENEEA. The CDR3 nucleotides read TGTGCCAGCAGCTCTCACCGACAGGGGAATGAGCAGTTCTTC. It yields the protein CASSSHRQGNEQFF. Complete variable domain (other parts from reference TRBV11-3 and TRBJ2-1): EAGVVQSPRYKIIEKKQPVAFWCNPISGHNTLYWYLQNLGQGPELLIRYENEEAVDDSQLPKDRFSAERLKGVDSTLKIQPAELGDSAVYLCASSSHRQGNEQFFGPGTRLTVL.

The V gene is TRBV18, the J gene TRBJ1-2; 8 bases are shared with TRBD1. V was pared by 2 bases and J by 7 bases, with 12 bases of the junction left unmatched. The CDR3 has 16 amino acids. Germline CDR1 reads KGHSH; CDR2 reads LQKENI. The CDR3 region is CASSPYHGQGAIGYTF. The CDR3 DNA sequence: TGTGCCAGCTCACCATACCACGGCCAGGGGGCGATTGGCTACACCTTC.

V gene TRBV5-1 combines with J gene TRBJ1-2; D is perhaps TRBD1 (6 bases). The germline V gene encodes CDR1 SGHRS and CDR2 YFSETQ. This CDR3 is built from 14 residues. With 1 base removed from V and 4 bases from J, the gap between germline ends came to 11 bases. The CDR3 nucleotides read TGCGCCAGCAGCTTGTACAGGGAGGGCTATGGCTACACCTTC. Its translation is CASSLYREGYGYTF.

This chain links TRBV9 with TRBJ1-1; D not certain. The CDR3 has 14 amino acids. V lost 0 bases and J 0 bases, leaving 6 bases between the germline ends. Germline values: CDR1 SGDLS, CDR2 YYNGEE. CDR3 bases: TGTGCCAGCAGCGTAGGACACTTGAACACTGAAGCTTTCTTT. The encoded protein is CASSVGHLNTEAFF. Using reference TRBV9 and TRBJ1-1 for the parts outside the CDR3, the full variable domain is DSGVTQTPKHLITATGQRVTLRCSPRSGDLSVYWYQQSLDQGLQFLIQYYNGEERAKGNILERFSAQQFPDLHSELNLSSLELGDSALYFCASSVGHLNTEAFFGQGTRLTVV.

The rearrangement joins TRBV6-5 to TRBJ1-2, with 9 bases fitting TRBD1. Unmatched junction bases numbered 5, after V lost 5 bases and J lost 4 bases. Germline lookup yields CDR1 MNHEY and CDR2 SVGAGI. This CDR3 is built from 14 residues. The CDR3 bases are TGTGCCAGCAGTCGGGACAGGGTAACCTATGGCTACACCTTC. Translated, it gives CASSRDRVTYGYTF.

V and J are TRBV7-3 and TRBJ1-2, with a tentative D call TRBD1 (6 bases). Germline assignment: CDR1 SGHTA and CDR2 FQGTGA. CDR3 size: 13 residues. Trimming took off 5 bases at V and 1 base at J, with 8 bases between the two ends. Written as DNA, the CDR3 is TGTGCCAGCAGCCCGGACAGTAACTATGGCTACACCTTC. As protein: CASSPDSNYGYTF.

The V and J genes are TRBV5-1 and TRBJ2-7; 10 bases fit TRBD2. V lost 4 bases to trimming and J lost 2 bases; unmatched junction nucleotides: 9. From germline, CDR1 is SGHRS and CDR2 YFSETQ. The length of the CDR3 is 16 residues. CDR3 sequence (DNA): TGCGCCAGCAGCCCCAACCCTAGCGGGGGAACCTACGAGCAGTACTTC. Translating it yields CASSPNPSGGTYEQYF.

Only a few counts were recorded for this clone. Here the CDR3 reads CASSSLGRTDTQYF. DNA of the CDR3: TGTGCCAGCAGCTCGCTGGGGCGGACAGATACGCAGTATTTT. The J gene is TRBJ2-3, the V gene TRBV5-5, with TRBD1 as a possible D gene (5 bases). Germline V lookup: CDR1 SGHKS, CDR2 YYEKEE (reference sequence). The CDR3 runs to 14 residues. V shed 3 bases and J shed 3 bases, with 11 bases lying between them.

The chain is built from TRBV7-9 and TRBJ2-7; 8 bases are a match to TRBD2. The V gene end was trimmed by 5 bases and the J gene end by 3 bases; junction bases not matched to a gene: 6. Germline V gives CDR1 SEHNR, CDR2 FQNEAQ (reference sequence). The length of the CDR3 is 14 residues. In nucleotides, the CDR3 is TGTGCCAGCAGCCCTGGCGGGGGGAGCTACGAGCAGTACTTC. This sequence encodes CASSPGGGSYEQYF.

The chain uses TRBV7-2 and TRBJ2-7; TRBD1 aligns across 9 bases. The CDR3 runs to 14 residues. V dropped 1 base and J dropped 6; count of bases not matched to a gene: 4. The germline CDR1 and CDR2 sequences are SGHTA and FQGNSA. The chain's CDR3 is CASSLGGQGSEQYF. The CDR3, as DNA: TGTGCCAGCAGCTTAGGGGGACAGGGTTCCGAGCAGTACTTC.

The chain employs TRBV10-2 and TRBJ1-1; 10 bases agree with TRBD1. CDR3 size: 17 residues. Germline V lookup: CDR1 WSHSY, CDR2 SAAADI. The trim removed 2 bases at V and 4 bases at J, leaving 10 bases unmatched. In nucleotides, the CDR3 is TGCGCCAGCAGTGAGGATTTATCTGGGACAGGGGTCACTGAAGCTTTCTTT. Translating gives CASSEDLSGTGVTEAFF.

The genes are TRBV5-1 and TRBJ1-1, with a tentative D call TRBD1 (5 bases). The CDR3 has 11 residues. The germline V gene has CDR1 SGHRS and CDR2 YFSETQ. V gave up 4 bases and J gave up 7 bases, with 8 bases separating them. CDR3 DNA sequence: TGCGCCAGCAGCCTGACAGATGAAGCTTTCTTT. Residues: CASSLTDEAFF.

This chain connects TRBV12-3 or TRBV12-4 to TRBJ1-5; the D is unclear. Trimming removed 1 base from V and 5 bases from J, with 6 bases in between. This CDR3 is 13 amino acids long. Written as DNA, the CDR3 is TGTGCCAGCAGTTTAGGCAGGTATCAGCCCCAGCATTTT. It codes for CASSLGRYQPQHF.

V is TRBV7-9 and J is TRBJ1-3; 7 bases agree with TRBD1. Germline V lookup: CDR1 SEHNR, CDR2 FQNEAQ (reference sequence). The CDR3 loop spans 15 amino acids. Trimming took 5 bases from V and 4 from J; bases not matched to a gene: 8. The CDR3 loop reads CASSRRQGTGNTIYF. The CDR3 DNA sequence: TGTGCCAGCAGCCGAAGACAGGGAACGGGAAACACCATATATTTT.

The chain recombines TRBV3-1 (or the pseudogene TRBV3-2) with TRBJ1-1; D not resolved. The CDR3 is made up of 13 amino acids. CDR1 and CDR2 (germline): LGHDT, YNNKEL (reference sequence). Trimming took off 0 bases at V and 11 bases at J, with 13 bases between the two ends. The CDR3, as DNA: TGTGCCAGCAGCCAAGATTCGCTCACCGGGGCTTTCTTT. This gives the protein CASSQDSLTGAFF.

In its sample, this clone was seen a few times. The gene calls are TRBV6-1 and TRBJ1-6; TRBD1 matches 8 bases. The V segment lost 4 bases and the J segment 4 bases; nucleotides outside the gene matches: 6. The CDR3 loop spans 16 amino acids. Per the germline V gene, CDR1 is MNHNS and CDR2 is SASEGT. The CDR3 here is CASSVHGDRYNSPLHF. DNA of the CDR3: TGTGCCAGCAGTGTACACGGGGACAGGTATAATTCACCCCTCCACTTT.

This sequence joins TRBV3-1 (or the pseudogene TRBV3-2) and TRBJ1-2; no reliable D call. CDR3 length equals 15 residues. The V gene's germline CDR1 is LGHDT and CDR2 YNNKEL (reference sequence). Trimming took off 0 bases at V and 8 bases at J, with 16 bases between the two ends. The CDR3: CASSQDQKAVGGYTF. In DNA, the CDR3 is TGTGCCAGCAGCCAAGATCAGAAGGCGGTCGGCGGCTACACCTTC.

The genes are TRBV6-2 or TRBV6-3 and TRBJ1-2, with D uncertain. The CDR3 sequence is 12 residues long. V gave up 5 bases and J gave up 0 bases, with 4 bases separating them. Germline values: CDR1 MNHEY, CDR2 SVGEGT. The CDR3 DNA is TGTGCCAGCAGTGGAGCTAACTATGGCTACACCTTC. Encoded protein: CASSGANYGYTF.

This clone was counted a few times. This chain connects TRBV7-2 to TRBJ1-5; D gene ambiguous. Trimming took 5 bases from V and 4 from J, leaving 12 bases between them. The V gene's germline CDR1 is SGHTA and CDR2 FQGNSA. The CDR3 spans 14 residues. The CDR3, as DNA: TGTGCCAGCAGCCCATGGGCGGGGAATCAGCCCCAGCATTTT. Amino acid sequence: CASSPWAGNQPQHF.